This T cell receptor (beta chain) was profiled in a study of shared clonotypes between healthy human individuals. The germline gives CDR1 SGHRS, CDR2 YFSETQ. CDR3 length: 13 residues. V was cut by 2 bases and J by 5 bases, with 11 bases left in between. Study findings and constraints: As a rule, naive subsets had a larger estimated richness than memory subsets.

Study donors comprised healthy, HIV-negative adults devoid of recent acute infection or vaccination. TCRdb keeps only in-frame clones here, not all; method: immunoSEQ multiplex PCR. Among more than 2 million clones listed, approximately 94% were seen once. As concerns this clone: The target antigen is unknown.

V gene TRBV5-1 combines with J gene TRBJ2-7, with D unresolved. The sequencing input was naive CD4+ T cells sorted from blood. Subset meaning: CD45RA+ positively selected. This TCR derives from a man aged 18 to 29 in good health. The DNA for the CDR3 is TGCGCCAGCAGCTTCACGGTCACCGACGAGCAGTACTTC. Protein product: CASSFTVTDEQYF.